This TCR beta chain was observed in a study of T cell clonotyping in hematopoietic cell transplantation. Sequencing used immunoSEQ multiplex PCR; TCRdb keeps in-frame clones, though not all of them. The sample carries 69,000 or so clones, just under 95% recorded once. The CDR3 runs to 14 residues. V was cut by 3 bases and J by 2 bases, with 10 bases left in between. CDR1 is MDHEN and CDR2 is SYDVKM in the germline V gene. This TCR was recovered from a man aged 45-65 years in good health. Some clones in this sample may be carry-over from other donors' samples. This chain joins TRBV28 and TRBJ2-5; the D is unclear. Sequenced sample: peripheral blood mononuclear cells. CDR3 protein: CASSFWGSQETQYF. DNA for the CDR3: TGTGCCAGCAGTTTCTGGGGTTCGCAAGAGACCCAGTACTTC.